These 21 T cell receptor beta chains were sequenced from one sample in a study of T cells in tuberculosis. Sorting used thawed, overnight-rested PBMC stained with anti-CD3, a viability dye and GMM-loaded CD1B tetramer. C32 glucose monomycolate from Rhodococcus equi was loaded onto the CD1B tetramers. Profiling relied on immunoSEQ multiplex PCR, and the TCRdb table lists in-frame clones only, not all of them. The sample lists about 59,000 clones; about 86% were seen once. Sequenced sample: CD1b-GMM tetramer-negative cells sorted from PBMCs. The receptors stem from an adult woman with latent tuberculosis.

The V call is TRBV5-5, the J call TRBJ1-5, with 9 bases lining up with TRBD1. The CDR3 length is 14 residues. In germline, CDR1 is SGHKS, CDR2 YYEKEE (reference sequence). Losses at the gene ends were 3 bases for V and 5 bases for J; bases not matched to a gene: 3. Here the CDR3 DNA reads TGTGCCAGCAGCTGGGGACAGGGTGATCAGCCCCAGCATTTT. It encodes CASSWGQGDQPQHF.

CDR3 bases: TGTGCCAGCAGTCGTATTAGCTCCTACAATGAGCAGTTCTTC. Protein sequence: CASSRISSYNEQFF. This rearrangement joins TRBV14 to TRBJ2-1; D unresolved. The CDR3 spans 14 residues. The V gene's germline CDR1 is SGHDN and CDR2 FVKESK. Trimming took off 6 bases at V and 0 bases at J, with 9 bases between the two ends.

The chain combines TRBV28 with TRBJ2-7; 10 nucleotides agree with TRBD2. This CDR3 has 15 amino acids. With 6 bases clipped from V and 5 bases from J, the junction kept 10 bases outside the gene matches. From germline, CDR1 is MDHEN and CDR2 SYDVKM. Here the CDR3 reads CASSIASSGSHEQYF. CDR3 DNA sequence: TGTGCCAGCAGCATTGCGTCTAGCGGGAGCCACGAGCAGTACTTC.

This rearrangement joins TRBV19 to TRBJ2-4; TRBD2 matches at 11 bases. Germline CDR1 is LNHDA and CDR2 is SQIVND (reference sequence). Trimming at V came to 2 bases and at J to 0 bases, leaving 9 bases not matched to a gene. CDR3 length: 19 residues. CDR3 in amino acids: CASSIQTSGGGEAKNIQYF. DNA of the CDR3: TGTGCCAGTAGTATACAAACTAGCGGGGGAGGGGAAGCCAAAAACATTCAGTACTTC.

The V and J genes are TRBV5-1 and TRBJ2-3; 9 bases agree with TRBD2. The germline CDR1 and CDR2 sequences are SGHRS and YFSETQ. There are 14 residues in the CDR3. J lost 4 bases, V lost 4 bases, and 4 bases had no gene match. CDR3 DNA sequence: TGCGCCAGCAGCGTCCTAGCGGGATCAGATACGCAGTATTTT. Amino acid sequence: CASSVLAGSDTQYF.

The chain carries TRBV19 and TRBJ2-6; D is perhaps TRBD2 (5 bases). CDR1 and CDR2 (germline): LNHDA, SQIVND (reference sequence). The ends were cut back, 5 bases at V and 4 bases at J, with 12 bases in the middle. The CDR3 extends over 15 amino acids. CDR3 nucleotide sequence: TGTGCCAGTAGTCTCTGGACTGAGGGGGCCAACGTCCTGACTTTC. Translating it yields CASSLWTEGANVLTF.

The rearrangement joins TRBV7-2 to TRBJ1-1; tentatively, D is TRBD1 (6 bases). Germline V lookup: CDR1 SGHTA, CDR2 FQGNSA. The germline V and J ends were trimmed by 3 bases and 6 bases, with 11 bases remaining between them. The length of the CDR3 is 13 residues. CDR3 DNA: TGTGCCAGCAGCTTGTATGGACAGCCTGAAGCTTTCTTT. Translating gives CASSLYGQPEAFF.

The rearrangement joins TRBV4-2 to TRBJ1-1; 7 bases align to TRBD1. V lost 4 bases and J lost 0; bases outside the gene matches: 8. The germline gives CDR1 LGHNA, CDR2 YNFKEQ. The CDR3 is made up of 16 amino acids. CDR3 DNA: TGTGCCAGCAGCCCAAGGGGGCGAGCCCTGAACACTGAAGCTTTCTTT. It translates to CASSPRGRALNTEAFF.

The V and J genes are TRBV19 and TRBJ2-4; D is perhaps TRBD2 (7 bases). CDR3 length: 16 residues. The germline V gene has CDR1 LNHDA and CDR2 SQIVND (reference sequence). V was trimmed by 4 bases and J by 5 bases, leaving 18 bases between them. Written as DNA, the CDR3 is TGTGCCAGTAGTAACAGATGGAGGGGGGGCCAAAACATTCAGTACTTC. This codes for CASSNRWRGGQNIQYF.

J is TRBJ2-5 and V is TRBV7-2; possible D gene TRBD2, 5 bases. The CDR3 runs to 13 residues. V gave up 4 bases and J gave up 4 bases, with 10 bases separating them. CDR1 and CDR2 from the germline V gene are SGHTA and FQGNSA. The CDR3 DNA is TGTGCCAGCAGCTCAGACCGGGGAGAGACCCAGTACTTC. This sequence encodes CASSSDRGETQYF.

J is TRBJ2-1 and V is TRBV28, with 7 bases that match TRBD1. V was clipped by 6 bases and J by 0 bases; unmatched bases: 5. Looked up from germline, CDR1 is MDHEN and CDR2 is SYDVKM. This CDR3 spans 15 amino acids. DNA for the CDR3: TGTGCCAGCAGCTCGACAGGGCCCTCCTACAATGAGCAGTTCTTC. It codes for CASSSTGPSYNEQFF.

This chain joins TRBV30 and TRBJ1-2; TRBD1 matches at 7 bases. Germline lookup yields CDR1 GTSNPN and CDR2 SVGIG (reference sequence). Trimming took 5 bases from V and 7 from J; bases not matched to a gene: 16. CDR3 size: 15 residues. The CDR3 loop reads CAWLLTGALRIGYTF. The CDR3 DNA sequence: TGTGCCTGGTTATTAACAGGGGCCCTGAGGATTGGCTACACCTTC. Together with reference TRBV30 and TRBJ1-2, the CDR3 gives the full variable domain: SQTIHQWPATLVQPVGSPLSLECTVEGTSNPNLYWYRQAAGRGLQLLFYSVGIGQISSEVPQNLSASRPQDRQFILSSKKLLLSDSGFYLCAWLLTGALRIGYTFGSGTRLTVV.

The chain joins TRBV5-5 to TRBJ2-1; D unclear. This CDR3 is built from 15 residues. Germline CDR1 SGHKS, CDR2 YYEKEE (reference sequence). V was clipped by 1 base and J by 1 base, with 9 bases between them. CDR3 coding DNA: TGTGCCAGCAGCTTGAACACCGGGTCCTACAATGAGCAGTTCTTC. This encodes CASSLNTGSYNEQFF.

This clone has more than one count but fewer than ten. CDR3 residues: CASSRGNIQYF. In DNA form, the CDR3 reads TGTGCCAGCAGCCGAGGAAACATTCAGTACTTC. The V and J genes are TRBV6-6 and TRBJ2-4; D is undetermined. The V gene's germline CDR1 is MNHNY and CDR2 SVGAGI (reference sequence). There are 11 residues in the CDR3. V was pared by 6 bases and J by 6 bases, with 6 bases between.

This clone was found a few times. The CDR3 sequence is CASSEALRAGVSYEQYF. The CDR3 coding sequence is TGTGCCAGCAGTGAAGCGCTCCGGGCGGGAGTCTCCTACGAGCAGTACTTC. This rearrangement joins TRBV6-1 to TRBJ2-7, with TRBD2 matching 7 bases. The CDR3 sequence is 17 residues long. The germline CDR1 and CDR2 sequences are MNHNS and SASEGT. V shed 0 bases, J shed 0 bases, and the junction held 8 bases outside the gene matches.

CDR3 coding DNA: TGTGCCAGCTCACCCTCGACAGGCCCCTATGGCTACACCTTC. Residues: CASSPSTGPYGYTF. This chain uses TRBV18 with TRBJ1-2; tentative D call: TRBD1 (6 bases). The CDR3 consists of 14 residues. Germline assignment: CDR1 KGHSH and CDR2 LQKENI. Trimming removed 3 bases at V and 4 bases at J, with 12 bases between.

The count of this clone is one. This sequence joins TRBV29-1 and TRBJ2-7, with TRBD1 identical over 9 bases. The CDR3 is 15 amino acids. Germline V gene lookup returns CDR1 SQVTM and CDR2 ANQGSEA. The J segment lost 4 bases and the V segment lost 7 bases, leaving 14 bases of the junction unmatched. CDR3 region: CSARGTDRGMYEQYF. The CDR3 nucleotides read TGCAGCGCCCGGGGAACGGACAGGGGAATGTACGAGCAGTACTTC.

The CDR3 sequence: CASSIRQNTGELFF. The CDR3 bases are TGTGCCAGCAGCATCCGACAGAACACCGGGGAGCTGTTTTTT. This sequence joins TRBV11-3 and TRBJ2-2; no reliable D call. The V gene's germline CDR1 is SGHNT and CDR2 YENEEA. The CDR3 is 14 amino acids. The V and J ends lost 5 bases and 1 base respectively, with 8 bases between them.

The chain employs TRBV6-6 and TRBJ1-2, with TRBD1 as a possible D gene (6 bases). Germline V lookup: CDR1 MNHNY, CDR2 SVGAGI (reference sequence). The CDR3 runs to 12 residues. Deletions cut 7 bases from V and 8 bases from J, with 14 bases between. The CDR3 protein is CASTPPGEGYTF. The DNA of the CDR3 is TGTGCCAGCACCCCCCCAGGGGAAGGCTACACCTTC.

The genes are TRBV10-1 and TRBJ2-2, with a weak D call TRBD1 (6 bases). CDR1 is WNHNN and CDR2 is SYGVQD in the germline V gene (reference sequence). Trimming stripped 0 bases from V and 0 bases from J, with 8 bases between. The CDR3 runs 16 residues. CDR3 DNA sequence: TGCGCCAGCAGTGAGTCCGGGACATCGAACACCGGGGAGCTGTTTTTT. Translated: CASSESGTSNTGELFF.

This clone was observed a handful of times. The chain links TRBV7-9 to TRBJ1-5, with unresolved D. Germline V gene data show CDR1 as SEHNR and CDR2 as FQNEAQ (reference sequence). This CDR3 has 13 amino acids. Trimming took 6 bases from V and 2 from J, leaving 8 bases between them. CDR3 residues: CASRESGNQPQHF. The CDR3 region has the DNA TGTGCCAGCAGGGAAAGCGGCAATCAGCCCCAGCATTTT.